This TCR beta chain was recorded in a study of CD4+ T cells in melanoma. Findings and limits, study-wide: Neoantigen-specific CD4+ T cells in melanoma reportedly had diverse differentiation states. A reported correlation linked neoantigen-specific CD4+ T cells to CD8+, macrophage and B cell function.

Profiled with immunoSEQ multiplex PCR; TCRdb holds only in-frame clones, not every one. The sample comprises around 110,000 clones, 80% to 95% of which are singletons, and 3% to 4% rests with the top ten. This clone was seen a single time. Its antigen remains unknown. Germline V gene lookup returns CDR1 SGHNT and CDR2 YENEEA. Losses at the gene ends were 5 bases for V and 5 bases for J; bases not matched to a gene: 5. This CDR3 has 14 residues. This TCR derives from a human donor with melanoma. The chain recombines TRBV11-3 with TRBJ2-3, with 9 bases that match TRBD2. The sample consisted of peripheral blood. The CDR3 DNA is TGTGCCAGCAGCATTAGCGGGAGCCAAGATACGCAGTATTTT. Residues: CASSISGSQDTQYF.